This T cell receptor (beta chain) originates from a study of beta chain features in type 1 diabetes. CDR3 length equals 13 residues. Germline assignment: CDR1 SGHTS and CDR2 YDEGEE. Trimming removed 1 base at V and 4 bases at J, with 9 bases between. Findings and limits, study-wide: When VDJ junctions were examined, type 1 diabetes patients showed fewer insertions and more deletions. Researchers cautioned that cDNA sequencing could over-represent cells with high TCR expression.

Of note for this clone: As yet, its antigen is unknown.

The entirety of the isolated RNA underwent reverse transcription, so expressed TCRB transcripts were sequenced. An average approximately 4 million reads came from naive, central memory and regulatory T cell samples. Assay used: immunoSEQ multiplex PCR; TCRdb lists only in-frame clones, some missing. Among fewer than 250,000 clones listed, over 12% were seen once. V gene TRBV5-8 combines with J gene TRBJ2-7; the D gene is possibly TRBD1 (5 bases). The sequenced sample consisted of naive CD4+ T cells from blood. This TCR was sampled from a woman aged 40 to 50 in good health. The CDR3 sequence is CASSLSGKYEQYF. CDR3 DNA: TGTGCCAGCAGCTTGTCAGGGAAGTACGAGCAGTACTTC. The variable domain in full, with the rest retrieved from reference TRBV5-8 and TRBJ2-7, is EAGVTQSPTHLIKTRGQQATLRCSPISGHTSVYWYQQALGLGLQFLLWYDEGEERNRGNFPPRFSGRQFPNYSSELNVNALELEDSALYLCASSLSGKYEQYFGPGTRLTVT.